This T cell receptor (beta chain) was profiled in a study of graft-versus-host responses after intestinal transplantation. The CDR3 length is 14 residues. Germline V gives CDR1 MGHDK, CDR2 SYGVNS. Trimming pared 4 bases from V and 1 base from J, leaving 9 bases between. On this clone itself: Its antigen is unknown.

Assay used: immunoSEQ multiplex PCR; TCRdb lists only in-frame clones, some missing. There are roughly 97,000 clones in the sample; around 92% occur only once, and more than 0.15% lies in the top ten. The TCR sequence derives from a human donor who was the organ donor for an intestinal transplant. The material sequenced was unstimulated CD4+ T cells sorted from spleen or lymph node cells, taken before transplant. The gene calls are TRBV25-1 and TRBJ2-3; no clear D gene. The CDR3 bases are TGTGCCAGCAGTGGGGTTCAGGGCACAGATACGCAGTATTTT. This translates into CASSGVQGTDTQYF.